This entry lists 22 T cell receptor beta chains sequenced from one sample in a study of shared clonotypes between healthy human individuals. Measured with immunoSEQ multiplex PCR; TCRdb has only the in-frame clones, and not every one. Among around 940,000 clones listed, around three quarters were seen once. The sample was memory CD4+ T cells sorted from blood. Subset in this sample: CD45RA-negative fraction. The receptors were gathered from a young man in good health.

This chain links TRBV7-8 with TRBJ2-6; D ambiguous. This CDR3 region has 16 residues. Germline V gene lookup returns CDR1 SGHVS and CDR2 FQNEAQ. V gave up 1 base and J gave up 1 base, with 8 bases separating them. CDR3 nucleotide sequence: TGTGCCAGCAGCTTAGGGGGAAGGTCTGGGGCCAACGTCCTGACTTTC. It encodes CASSLGGRSGANVLTF.

The V gene is TRBV21-1, the J gene TRBJ1-1. TRBV21-1 is tagged as a pseudogene. The CDR3 is made up of 15 amino acids. The CDR3 here is CASSKFGAANTEAFF. Written as DNA, the CDR3 is TGTGCCAGCAGCAAATTTGGCGCGGCGAACACTGAAGCTTTCTTT.

In its sample, this clone was seen many times. This sequence joins TRBV5-1 and TRBJ2-7, with 7 bases aligning to TRBD1. This CDR3 spans 14 amino acids. Germline lookup yields CDR1 SGHRS and CDR2 YFSETQ. Unmatched junction bases numbered 6, after V lost 3 bases and J lost 3 bases. The DNA for the CDR3 is TGCGCCAGCAGCTCCACGGGACAGCTCTACGAGCAGTACTTC. It specifies CASSSTGQLYEQYF.

In its sample, this clone was seen a few times. DNA of the CDR3: TGCAGCGTTGCGACAGGGTTGTACACTGAAGCTTTCTTT. Translation: CSVATGLYTEAFF. J is TRBJ1-1 and V is TRBV29-1; TRBD1 agrees at 7 bases. CDR1 and CDR2 (germline): SQVTM, ANQGSEA. The CDR3 contains 13 residues. V trimming: 4 bases; J trimming: 3 bases; junction bases outside the gene matches: 5.

CDR3: CASGGQDGSPLHF. CDR3 nucleotides: TGTGCCAGCGGGGGACAGGACGGTTCACCCCTCCACTTT. The chain carries TRBV6-1 and TRBJ1-6; 8 nucleotides match TRBD1. Unmatched junction bases numbered 6, after V lost 8 bases and J lost 9 bases. This CDR3 has 13 residues. CDR1 is MNHNS, CDR2 SASEGT, per germline.

With respect to this clone: This sequence may be a read error, since a much larger clone differs from it by one base. The gene calls are TRBV5-6 and TRBJ1-2; 10 bases map to TRBD1. Germline CDR1 is SGHDT and CDR2 is YYEEEE. The length of the CDR3 is 14 residues. Trimming took 4 bases from V and 2 from J; bases not matched to a gene: 2. CDR3 amino acids: CASSAGQGNYGYTF. The CDR3 DNA reads as TGTGCCAGCAGCGCGGGACAGGGGAACTATGGCTACACCTTC.

CDR3 sequence: CASNRPGPLLRVQHF. The CDR3 DNA follows: TGTGCCAGCAACCGTCCGGGTCCTCTTCTCCGGGTCCAGCATTTT. This chain connects TRBV28 to TRBJ1-5; D is unresolved. CDR1 and CDR2 (germline): MDHEN, SYDVKM. V was cut by 7 bases and J by 12 bases, with 25 bases left in between. This CDR3 spans 15 amino acids. The whole variable domain, remainder taken from reference TRBV28 and TRBJ1-5, is DVKVTQSSRYLVKRTGEKVFLECVQDMDHENMFWYRQDPGLGLRLIYFSYDVKMKEKGDIPEGYSVSREKKERFSLILESASTNQTSMYLCASNRPGPLLRVQHFGDGTRLSIL.

This rearrangement joins TRBV6-6 to TRBJ2-3; perhaps TRBD2 as D (6 bases). The CDR3 spans 15 residues. V was trimmed by 6 bases and J by 2 bases, leaving 15 bases between them. The germline gives CDR1 MNHNY, CDR2 SVGAGI (reference sequence). The CDR3 sequence is CASSRGTGLTDTQYF. The DNA of the CDR3 is TGTGCCAGCAGCCGCGGGACCGGACTCACAGATACGCAGTATTTT.

The chain couples TRBV18 to TRBJ1-5; tentatively, D is TRBD1 (6 bases). This CDR3 is 13 amino acids long. V was trimmed by 5 bases and J by 8 bases, leaving 13 bases between them. Per the germline V gene, CDR1 is KGHSH and CDR2 is LQKENI. The CDR3 here is CASSTQGPEPQHF. DNA for the CDR3: TGTGCCAGCTCAACGCAGGGGCCAGAGCCCCAGCATTTT.

V and J are TRBV6-1 and TRBJ2-7; D gene ambiguous. Germline assignment: CDR1 MNHNS and CDR2 SASEGT. The CDR3 sequence is 19 residues long. V lost 2 bases and J lost 4, with 27 bases in between. This CDR3 is CASSEQSRVGLIGSYEQYF. CDR3 nucleotide sequence: TGTGCCAGCAGTGAACAGTCACGCGTCGGTCTAATCGGCTCTTACGAGCAGTACTTC.

V usage is TRBV6-5 and J usage is TRBJ2-1; 8 bases are a match to TRBD1. The CDR3 has 15 residues. Per the germline V gene, CDR1 is MNHEY and CDR2 is SVGAGI. Germline trimming cut 6 bases from V and 8 bases from J; bases unmatched to any gene: 12. The CDR3 is CASSRGQDYSDEQFF. CDR3 bases: TGTGCCAGCAGCAGGGGACAGGACTATTCAGATGAGCAGTTCTTC.

This chain links TRBV5-1 with TRBJ1-1, with 10 bases that match TRBD1. Germline values: CDR1 SGHRS, CDR2 YFSETQ. Germline trimming cut 4 bases from V and 5 bases from J; bases unmatched to any gene: 5. This CDR3 spans 14 amino acids. As DNA, the CDR3 is TGCGCCAGCAGCAGGGGGACAGGGGAGACTGAAGCTTTCTTT. Translated, it gives CASSRGTGETEAFF.

The rearrangement uses TRBV11-2 and TRBJ2-1; unclear D gene. The germline gives CDR1 SGHAT, CDR2 FQNNGV. The CDR3 is made up of 13 amino acids. Trimming took off 5 bases at V and 3 bases at J, with 8 bases between the two ends. CDR3 DNA: TGTGCCAGCAGCATTAACCTCTACAATGAGCAGTTCTTC. This codes for CASSINLYNEQFF.

CDR3 nucleotides: TGTGCCAGCAGCTTAGGTCGTACTTACTCCTACGAGCAGTACTTC. This translates into CASSLGRTYSYEQYF. The rearrangement uses TRBV7-2 and TRBJ2-7; D unresolved. Germline V CDR1 and CDR2: SGHTA, FQGNSA. Trimming cost V 1 base and J 0 bases, with 10 bases left between them. The CDR3 runs 15 residues. The full variable domain, in which reference TRBV7-2 and TRBJ2-7 provide the parts outside the CDR3, is GAGVSQSPSNKVTEKGKDVELRCDPISGHTALYWYRQSLGQGLEFLIYFQGNSAPDKSGLPSDRFSAERTGGSVSTLTIQRTQQEDSAVYLCASSLGRTYSYEQYFGPGTRLTVT.

The chain uses TRBV7-8 and TRBJ1-1; D remains unclear. In germline, CDR1 is SGHVS, CDR2 FQNEAQ. The CDR3 totals 13 residues. The V gene lost 10 bases and the J gene lost 0 bases, with 12 bases spanning the gap. CDR3 amino acids: CATAPGLNTEAFF. DNA for the CDR3: TGTGCCACGGCCCCCGGATTGAACACTGAAGCTTTCTTT.

The V and J genes are TRBV28 and TRBJ2-7, with D unresolved. Germline V gene lookup returns CDR1 MDHEN and CDR2 SYDVKM. The CDR3 consists of 12 residues. V lost 7 bases, J lost 1 base, and 8 bases lay in between. The CDR3 region is CASNDKSYEQYF. DNA for the CDR3: TGTGCCAGCAATGACAAGTCCTACGAGCAGTACTTC. The variable domain in full, with the rest retrieved from reference TRBV28 and TRBJ2-7, is DVKVTQSSRYLVKRTGEKVFLECVQDMDHENMFWYRQDPGLGLRLIYFSYDVKMKEKGDIPEGYSVSREKKERFSLILESASTNQTSMYLCASNDKSYEQYFGPGTRLTVT.

V gene TRBV11-1 combines with J gene TRBJ2-2, with a weak D call TRBD1 (6 bases). The CDR3 has 14 residues. V lost 5 bases and J lost 6, with 13 bases in between. Germline loops: CDR1 SGHAT, CDR2 FQDESV (reference sequence). CDR3 region: CASSPSGVPGELFF. The CDR3 coding sequence is TGTGCCAGCAGCCCATCAGGGGTGCCCGGGGAGCTGTTTTTT.

Of note for this clone: Mismatch with germline at one junction end may stem from a read error. The J gene is TRBJ2-7, the V gene TRBV27; possibly TRBD2 for D (5 bases). The CDR3 length is 12 residues. Per the germline V gene, CDR1 is MNHEY and CDR2 is SMNVEV (reference sequence). CDR3 protein: CASSLSTGIISF. CDR3 in DNA: TGTGCCAGCAGTTTGAGTACCGGGATTATAAGCTTC.

This clone was seen once. This chain connects TRBV5-1 to TRBJ2-2; D gene ambiguous. CDR3 size: 14 residues. Germline lookup yields CDR1 SGHRS and CDR2 YFSETQ. The germline V and J ends were trimmed by 0 bases and 9 bases, with 12 bases remaining between them. CDR3 nucleotides: TGCGCCAGCAGCTTGGGGGTGGTGGACCGGGAGCTGTTTTTT. This sequence encodes CASSLGVVDRELFF.

This chain joins TRBV6-5 and TRBJ2-7; 7 nucleotides line up with TRBD2. CDR1 and CDR2 (germline): MNHEY, SVGAGI. The CDR3 runs to 13 residues. CDR3 sequence: CSARGSALYEQYF. The DNA for the CDR3 is TGTTCCGCACGCGGGAGTGCCCTCTACGAGCAGTACTTC.

In this sample, this clone turned up a few times. This chain links TRBV7-8 with TRBJ2-3; D could derive from TRBD1 or TRBD2 (5 bases each). Trimming stripped 3 bases from V and 5 bases from J, with 12 bases between. The CDR3 runs to 14 residues. Germline lookup yields CDR1 SGHVS and CDR2 FQNEAQ. The CDR3 sequence is CASSLVGVGDTQYF. The CDR3 DNA follows: TGTGCCAGCAGCTTGGTGGGGGTCGGAGATACGCAGTATTTT.

J is TRBJ1-2 and V is TRBV7-9; perhaps TRBD1 as D (6 bases). Germline V gene sequence: CDR1 SEHNR, CDR2 FQNEAQ (reference sequence). The V end was cut by 0 bases, the J end by 8 bases, with 16 bases between. This CDR3 contains 15 residues. The CDR3 here is CASSLAPGAGEGYTF. The CDR3, as DNA: TGTGCCAGCAGCTTAGCGCCGGGGGCCGGTGAAGGCTACACCTTC.